This TCR beta chain was observed in a study of breast tumors, draining lymph nodes, adjacent tissues. Regarding the study as a whole: Most tumor T cells seemingly derive from lymph node, then expand in tumor.

Breast cancer patients provided tissue from their axillary draining lymph nodes. A word on this clonotype: Its antigen is currently unknown.

TCRdb itself ran the multiplex PCR reads through MiXCR, one entry per CDR3 protein. The data contain about 230,000 distinct CDR3 sequences, approximately 30% of them seen just once; the ten biggest clones take up over 1.1%. Germline-derived CDR1 and CDR2 are DFQATT and SNEGSKA (reference sequence). The CDR3 loop spans 12 amino acids. The trim removed 3 bases at V and 6 bases at J, leaving 0 bases unmatched. The sequencing sample was made of axillary lymph node tissue. The origin of this receptor is a female donor with breast cancer. Some clones in this sample may be carry-over from other donors' samples. V is TRBV20-1 and J is TRBJ1-4, with 8 bases that match TRBD1. In DNA form, the CDR3 reads TGCAGTGCTAGGGGACAGGATGAAAAACTGTTTTTT. Amino acids: CSARGQDEKLFF.